This passage covers 6 T cell receptor beta chains from one sample sequenced in a study of memory CD4+ T cells and cytomegalovirus serostatus. TCRdb's copy holds only in-frame clones and misses some; the assay was immunoSEQ multiplex PCR. Here the sample spans about 64,000 clones, roughly 80% being singletons. Single viable CD3+CD4+CD8-CD45RO+ cells were sorted as the memory CD4+ T cells. The sample taken for sequencing was memory CD4+ T cells from blood. The receptor set was obtained from an adult in good health and CMV-seronegative.

The chain carries TRBV30 and TRBJ1-5, with D perhaps matching TRBD1 (5 bases). V was cut by 1 base and J by 7 bases, with 11 bases left in between. In germline, CDR1 is GTSNPN, CDR2 SVGIG (reference sequence). There are 13 residues in the CDR3. The CDR3 nucleotides are TGTGCCTGGAGTGGGGGGGAGCGGCAGCCCCAGCATTTT. Translation gives CAWSGGERQPQHF.

The rearrangement joins TRBV7-9 to TRBJ1-4; maybe TRBD1 (6 bases). The germline V gene encodes CDR1 SEHNR and CDR2 FQNEAQ (reference sequence). The V end lost 1 base, the J end lost 5 bases, and 11 bases lay between the germline ends. The CDR3 is 15 amino acids. The CDR3 DNA sequence: TGTGCCAGCAGCTTAGGGGACATATCGAATGAAAAACTGTTTTTT. It is translated as CASSLGDISNEKLFF.

The chain has TRBV28 and TRBJ1-2, with D hard to call. CDR3 length equals 10 residues. The V end lost 8 bases, the J end lost 4 bases, and 5 bases lay between the germline ends. CDR1 and CDR2 (germline): MDHEN, SYDVKM. This CDR3 is CASASYGYTF. The CDR3 DNA sequence: TGTGCCAGCGCCAGCTATGGCTACACCTTC.

V and J are TRBV2 and TRBJ1-4, with TRBD1 identical over 10 bases. Per germline, CDR1 SNHLY and CDR2 FYNNEI. The trim removed 1 base at V and 8 bases at J, leaving 13 bases unmatched. CDR3 length equals 18 residues. In DNA, the CDR3 is TGTGCCAGCAGTGAAGACGTCCCGGGACAGGGGTGGGGGGAAAAACTGTTTTTT. Its translation: CASSEDVPGQGWGEKLFF.

The chain has TRBV30 and TRBJ2-7, with D tentatively TRBD2 (6 bases). Germline-derived CDR1 and CDR2 are GTSNPN and SVGIG (reference sequence). The CDR3 is 14 amino acids. V lost 0 bases and J lost 5, with 14 bases in between. The CDR3 spells CAWSVGGGIDEQYF. CDR3 sequence (DNA): TGTGCCTGGAGTGTCGGGGGAGGAATCGACGAGCAGTACTTC.

This sequence joins TRBV7-8 and TRBJ2-1, with 13 bases identical to TRBD2. V was pared by 5 bases and J by 8 bases, with 12 bases of the junction left unmatched. The germline gives CDR1 SGHVS, CDR2 FQNEAQ. This CDR3 region has 17 residues. Here the CDR3 DNA reads TGTGCCAGCAGCCCTCGGACTAGCGGGAGAGGGTCGGATGAGCAGTTCTTC. Its protein is CASSPRTSGRGSDEQFF.